What follows are 32 T cell receptor beta chains derived from one specimen sequenced in a study of shared clonotypes between healthy human individuals. The table came from immunoSEQ multiplex PCR; TCRdb's copy has only in-frame clones and leaves some out. Here the sample spans approximately 720,000 clones, 60% to 80% being singletons. The sequenced material came from memory CD4+ T cells sorted from blood. Subset of the sample: CD45RA-negative fraction. The receptors stem from a woman under 40 in good health.

This chain joins TRBV11-2 and TRBJ2-1; TRBD2 matches at 13 bases. Germline V CDR1 and CDR2: SGHAT, FQNNGV. V lost 5 bases to trimming and J lost 10 bases; unmatched junction nucleotides: 11. This CDR3 contains 16 residues. The CDR3, as DNA: TGTGCCAGCAGCGCCAGACTAGCGGGAGGAGGGAACGAGCAGTTCTTC. Protein sequence: CASSARLAGGGNEQFF.

The rearrangement uses TRBV7-9 and TRBJ1-1; 7 positions agree with TRBD1. In germline, CDR1 is SEHNR, CDR2 FQNEAQ (reference sequence). V was pared by 5 bases and J by 3 bases, with 9 bases of the junction left unmatched. The CDR3 spans 15 residues. DNA of the CDR3: TGTGCCAGCAGCGCCAGACAGGGCAGCGACACTGAAGCTTTCTTT. Amino acid sequence: CASSARQGSDTEAFF.

The J gene is TRBJ2-2, the V gene TRBV7-8; D remains ambiguous. Germline CDR1 and CDR2: SGHVS and FQNEAQ. The CDR3 runs 14 residues. V lost 0 bases to trimming and J lost 4 bases, with 6 bases between them. DNA of the CDR3: TGTGCCAGCAGCTTAGCAAGGGCCACCGGGGAGCTGTTTTTT. Translating it yields CASSLARATGELFF.

The chain employs TRBV30 and TRBJ1-5, with unresolved D. The CDR3 is 14 residues long. The V end lost 5 bases, the J end lost 9 bases, and 20 bases lay between the germline ends. Germline V gene lookup returns CDR1 GTSNPN and CDR2 SVGIG (reference sequence). The CDR3 coding sequence is TGTGCCTGGGCCGGTGTGGGCCCATCATCGCCCCAGCATTTT. This translates into CAWAGVGPSSPQHF.

J is TRBJ1-3 and V is TRBV18, with D perhaps matching TRBD1 (5 bases). V shed 6 bases and J shed 0 bases, with 12 bases lying between them. The CDR3 loop spans 15 amino acids. The germline V gene has CDR1 KGHSH and CDR2 LQKENI. As DNA, the CDR3 is TGTGCCAGCTCCGTGGGGCTGAGCTCTGGAAACACCATATATTTT. This codes for CASSVGLSSGNTIYF.

The CDR3 DNA sequence: TGTGCCAGCAGCCCCTCCGGAGGGAATGAAGCTTTCTTT. This encodes CASSPSGGNEAFF. The genes are TRBV11-3 and TRBJ1-1, with D hard to call. The V end was cut by 5 bases, the J end by 7 bases, with 14 bases between. Looked up from germline, CDR1 is SGHNT and CDR2 is YENEEA. The CDR3 has 13 residues.

A single count supports this clone. The chain links TRBV7-9 to TRBJ2-7, with 12 bases fitting TRBD2. With V trimmed by 5 bases and J by 7 bases, 12 bases remained unmatched. Germline CDR1 and CDR2: SEHNR and FQNEAQ (reference sequence). This CDR3 region has 16 residues. In DNA, the CDR3 is TGTGCCAGCAGCCCTAAGCGACTAGCGGGAGCGGGGGAGCAGTACTTC. This translates into CASSPKRLAGAGEQYF.

CDR3 coding DNA: TGTGCCAGCAGTCCCCTTCCCGGGACTAGCGGAGCGGGGACCCAGTACTTC. Translated, it gives CASSPLPGTSGAGTQYF. The genes are TRBV27 and TRBJ2-5; 11 bases align to TRBD2. There are 17 residues in the CDR3. The J segment lost 7 bases and the V segment lost 5 bases, leaving 15 bases of the junction unmatched. Per germline, CDR1 MNHEY and CDR2 SMNVEV (reference sequence).

The chain carries TRBV11-3 and TRBJ2-1; D perhaps matches TRBD2 (6 bases). V was cut by 1 base and J by 10 bases, with 14 bases left in between. The CDR3 runs 14 residues. CDR1 SGHNT and CDR2 YENEEA come from the germline V gene. The CDR3 here is CASSLASGWSEQFF. The CDR3 DNA sequence: TGTGCCAGCAGCTTAGCGAGCGGGTGGAGCGAGCAGTTCTTC.

As concerns this clone: A read error is possible here, since a much larger clone lies one base away. The chain joins TRBV27 to TRBJ1-2, with TRBD1 matching 10 bases. Losses at the gene ends were 5 bases for V and 5 bases for J; bases not matched to a gene: 5. Germline assignment: CDR1 MNHEY and CDR2 SMNVEV (reference sequence). This CDR3 contains 14 residues. CDR3 in DNA: TGTGCCAGCAGTCCCGGGACAGGGGAATATGGCTACACCTTC. Protein: CASSPGTGEYGYTF.

This clone was counted only a few times. The chain is built from TRBV13 and TRBJ2-2, with D maybe TRBD1 (6 bases). The CDR3 length is 16 residues. Germline V gene lookup returns CDR1 PRHDT and CDR2 FYEKMQ (reference sequence). Trimming took 8 bases from V and 10 from J, leaving 26 bases between them. The CDR3 bases are TGTGCCAGCCGACGACGACTCCAGGGGACCTACCAGGAGCTGTTTTTT. This gives the protein CASRRRLQGTYQELFF.

About this clone itself: Other nucleotide sequences in the sample specify the same CDR3. The chain links TRBV2 to TRBJ2-5; 7 bases fit TRBD1. This CDR3 spans 13 amino acids. CDR1 is SNHLY and CDR2 is FYNNEI in the germline V gene. Trimming cost V 6 bases and J 3 bases; bases outside gene matches: 4. CDR3 in amino acids: CASSRDREETQYF. In DNA form, the CDR3 reads TGTGCCAGCAGCCGGGACAGAGAAGAGACCCAGTACTTC.

The rearrangement links TRBV6-1 to TRBJ1-4; tentative D call: TRBD1 (5 bases). The CDR3 has 15 residues. V was clipped by 0 bases and J by 8 bases, with 13 bases between them. Germline V lookup: CDR1 MNHNS, CDR2 SASEGT. DNA of the CDR3: TGTGCCAGCAGTGAAGCGGGACCGCGGGGAGAAAAACTGTTTTTT. Protein product: CASSEAGPRGEKLFF.

This clone has only a few counts. The genes are TRBV29-1 and TRBJ2-3, with 8 bases fitting TRBD2. Germline trimming cut 6 bases from V and 3 bases from J; bases unmatched to any gene: 14. CDR3 length: 16 amino acids. The germline V gene encodes CDR1 SQVTM and CDR2 ANQGSEA. For the CDR3, the DNA is TGCAGCGTCAAACCCCGGGAGGGCGTAGGAACAGATACGCAGTATTTT. It is translated as CSVKPREGVGTDTQYF.

Points on this clone: This sample includes further DNA sequences coding for the same CDR3. V and J are TRBV27 and TRBJ1-3; D not resolved. The CDR3 is made up of 14 amino acids. Per germline, CDR1 MNHEY and CDR2 SMNVEV (reference sequence). The V end was cut by 2 bases, the J end by 0 bases, with 5 bases between. CDR3 region: CASSLGHSGNTIYF. CDR3 DNA sequence: TGTGCCAGCAGTTTAGGCCACTCTGGAAACACCATATATTTT.

The chain couples TRBV5-1 to TRBJ2-1; TRBD2 matches 7 bases. Trimming at V came to 2 bases and at J to 2 bases, leaving 4 bases not matched to a gene. The CDR3 is made up of 15 amino acids. The germline V gene has CDR1 SGHRS and CDR2 YFSETQ. The CDR3 loop is CASSFLAETYNEQFF. DNA of the CDR3: TGCGCCAGCAGCTTCCTAGCGGAGACCTACAATGAGCAGTTCTTC.

The table lists this clone with a few counts. The sample holds other DNA sequences that translate to the same CDR3. The chain employs TRBV19 and TRBJ1-5; 8 positions match TRBD1. The CDR3 is 14 amino acids. Germline loops: CDR1 LNHDA, CDR2 SQIVND (reference sequence). Trimming took 6 bases from V and 2 from J; bases not matched to a gene: 3. The CDR3 DNA follows: TGTGCCAGTAGGGACAGGGTTGGCAATCAGCCCCAGCATTTT. This encodes CASRDRVGNQPQHF. Variable domain in full (rest from reference TRBV19 and TRBJ1-5): DGGITQSPKYLFRKEGQNVTLSCEQNLNHDAMYWYRQDPGQGLRLIYYSQIVNDFQKGDIAEGYSVSREKKESFPLTVTSAQKNPTAFYLCASRDRVGNQPQHFGDGTRLSIL.

This chain uses TRBV5-6 with TRBJ2-3; D possibly uses TRBD1 or TRBD2 (5 bases each). Looked up from germline, CDR1 is SGHDT and CDR2 is YYEEEE. The V end lost 1 base, the J end lost 4 bases, and 19 bases lay between the germline ends. This CDR3 has 17 residues. The CDR3 DNA is TGTGCCAGCAGCTTGTTGGGGGAGCTCCTAGGTGCAGATACGCAGTATTTT. Its translation: CASSLLGELLGADTQYF.

In regard to this clone: This may arise from a read error, as a much more abundant clone is one base away. V gene TRBV9 combines with J gene TRBJ2-7; D is ambiguous. Germline V gene sequence: CDR1 SGDLS, CDR2 YYNGEE. The CDR3 extends over 12 amino acids. V was pared by 4 bases and J by 0 bases, with 5 bases between. The CDR3 DNA is TGTGCCAGCAGCTCCAGCTCCTACGAGCAGTACTTC. Its translation is CASSSSSYEQYF.

V gene TRBV29-1 combines with J gene TRBJ1-1; unclear D gene. Trimming cost V 7 bases and J 1 base, with 13 bases left between them. Germline V gives CDR1 SQVTM, CDR2 ANQGSEA. The CDR3 sequence is 13 residues long. The chain's CDR3 is CSAGEGGNTEAFF. CDR3 sequence (DNA): TGCAGCGCAGGAGAGGGAGGGAACACTGAAGCTTTCTTT.

CDR3 amino acids: CASSLGEGRIGNEQFF. In DNA form, the CDR3 reads TGTGCCAGCAGCTTAGGGGAGGGCCGTATTGGCAATGAGCAGTTCTTC. V gene TRBV7-3 combines with J gene TRBJ2-1; 7 nucleotides agree with TRBD2. The CDR3 runs 16 residues. Germline values: CDR1 SGHTA, CDR2 FQGTGA. V lost 2 bases to trimming and J lost 6 bases; unmatched junction nucleotides: 10.

The genes are TRBV19 and TRBJ2-5; 7 bases line up with TRBD2. V lost 3 bases to trimming and J lost 6 bases; unmatched junction nucleotides: 10. The CDR3 consists of 15 residues. The germline V gene encodes CDR1 LNHDA and CDR2 SQIVND (reference sequence). The CDR3 nucleotides are TGTGCCAGTAGTATGGCGGGAGACCCAGAGAAGACCCAGTACTTC. Protein sequence: CASSMAGDPEKTQYF.

The V gene is TRBV4-2, the J gene TRBJ1-2; D is unclear. CDR3 length: 14 amino acids. V was pared by 0 bases and J by 6 bases, with 11 bases between. Germline loops: CDR1 LGHNA, CDR2 YNFKEQ. This CDR3 reads CASSQDRPGNGYTF. The CDR3 bases are TGTGCCAGCAGCCAAGATCGGCCAGGTAATGGCTACACCTTC.

V is TRBV25-1 and J is TRBJ2-2, with 9 bases aligning to TRBD2. The CDR3 contains 18 residues. The ends lost 2 bases at V and 1 base at J; junction bases unmatched: 8. Germline CDR1 reads MGHDK; CDR2 reads SYGVNS. The CDR3 region is CASSELASGTQNTGELFF. CDR3 DNA sequence: TGTGCCAGCAGTGAACTGGCTAGCGGGACCCAGAACACCGGGGAGCTGTTTTTT.

CDR3 residues: CASSLVTSGPIYEQYF. The CDR3 DNA sequence: TGCGCCAGCAGCTTGGTGACTAGCGGACCTATCTACGAGCAGTACTTC. This sequence joins TRBV5-1 and TRBJ2-7, with 9 bases fitting TRBD2. The V and J ends lost 0 bases and 3 bases, in that order; junction bases with no gene match: 7. The CDR3 is 16 residues long. Looked up from germline, CDR1 is SGHRS and CDR2 is YFSETQ.

The chain uses TRBV5-6 and TRBJ2-7; 7 bases fit TRBD1. The CDR3 totals 16 residues. After removal of 4 bases from V and 3 bases from J, the junction contained 13 bases not matched to a gene. Germline-derived CDR1 and CDR2 are SGHDT and YYEEEE. The CDR3 protein is CASSLRLRDSVYEQYF. The CDR3 DNA is TGTGCCAGCAGCCTACGTCTCCGGGACAGCGTCTACGAGCAGTACTTC.

The CDR3 loop reads CAWTRGGTVNEKLFF. The DNA of the CDR3 is TGTGCCTGGACCAGGGGCGGGACAGTTAATGAAAAACTGTTTTTT. The V gene is TRBV30, the J gene TRBJ1-4; 7 bases line up with TRBD1. CDR1 and CDR2 from the germline V gene are GTSNPN and SVGIG (reference sequence). The CDR3 has 15 residues. The V segment lost 4 bases and the J segment 4 bases; nucleotides outside the gene matches: 9.

This chain links TRBV19 with TRBJ2-1; TRBD2 might be the D (6 bases). Per the germline V gene, CDR1 is LNHDA and CDR2 is SQIVND (reference sequence). The CDR3 is 16 residues long. Trimming cost V 6 bases and J 6 bases, with 21 bases left between them. CDR3 in DNA: TGTGCCAGTAGCTTCTTGGCTAGCGTCCCCTCCAATGAGCAGTTCTTC. Translation gives CASSFLASVPSNEQFF.

The chain joins TRBV18 to TRBJ2-7, with TRBD1 matching 8 bases. Germline V CDR1 and CDR2: KGHSH, LQKENI. This CDR3 has 13 residues. V lost 3 bases and J lost 5; bases outside the gene matches: 3. In DNA, the CDR3 is TGTGCCAGCTCACCGGGACAGGTCCACGAGCAGTACTTC. Protein product: CASSPGQVHEQYF.

V usage is TRBV5-1 and J usage is TRBJ2-7; D remains ambiguous. Germline CDR1 reads SGHRS; CDR2 reads YFSETQ. This CDR3 contains 14 residues. With 1 base removed from V and 5 bases from J, the gap between germline ends came to 13 bases. The CDR3 sequence: CASSLMGELNEQYF. CDR3 sequence (DNA): TGCGCCAGCAGCTTGATGGGCGAGTTAAACGAGCAGTACTTC.

The chain links TRBV18 to TRBJ2-7, with D perhaps matching TRBD1 or TRBD2 (5 bases each). V was shortened by 5 bases and J by 6 bases, with 20 bases between the two germline ends. CDR1 is KGHSH, CDR2 LQKENI, per germline. CDR3 size: 15 residues. The CDR3 sequence: CASSSRQPPGIEQYF. CDR3 in DNA: TGTGCCAGCTCATCCCGACAGCCCCCGGGAATCGAGCAGTACTTC.

In DNA form, the CDR3 reads TGTGCCAGCAGTCGGGGACTAGCGGACTACTACGAGCAGTACTTC. This translates into CASSRGLADYYEQYF. The chain recombines TRBV6-5 with TRBJ2-7; 11 nucleotides match TRBD2. CDR3 length: 15 residues. The V gene end was trimmed by 5 bases and the J gene end by 3 bases; junction bases not matched to a gene: 6. The V gene's germline CDR1 is MNHEY and CDR2 SVGAGI.